A selection of T cell receptor beta chains follows, all from one sample in a study of shared clonotypes between healthy human individuals. Profiling relied on immunoSEQ multiplex PCR, and the TCRdb table lists in-frame clones only, not all of them. The sample lists about 2.4 million clones, 93% occurring once. The sample was naive CD4+ T cells from PBMCs. These receptors originate from a man aged 18-30 years in good health. Some clones in this sample may be carry-over from other donors' samples. Both conserved end residues are part of each CDR3. Fields, in order: J gene, clone size, CDR3 length, D gene, V gene, CDR3 protein, CDR3 DNA. D genes are given only for firm matches. Clone size is stated in some rows and not others, as once, few, many or a class when expanded.

j_call: TRBJ1-1; clone_size: -; cdr3_length: 14; d_call: -; v_call: TRBV2; cdr3_aa: CASSERPRSTEAFF; cdr3_nt: TGTGCCAGCAGCGAGAGGCCCCGATCCACTGAAGCTTTCTTT
j_call: TRBJ2-2; clone_size: -; cdr3_length: 14; d_call: -; v_call: TRBV27; cdr3_aa: CASTGTLNTGELFF; cdr3_nt: TGTGCCAGTACGGGGACTCTGAACACCGGGGAGCTGTTTTTT
j_call: TRBJ2-2; clone_size: -; cdr3_length: 13; d_call: -; v_call: TRBV4-3; cdr3_aa: CASSQQYTGELFF; cdr3_nt: TGCGCCAGCAGCCAACAGTACACCGGGGAGCTGTTTTTT
j_call: TRBJ2-1; clone_size: -; cdr3_length: 15; d_call: -; v_call: TRBV5-1; cdr3_aa: CASSLVAVPYNEQFF; cdr3_nt: TGCGCCAGCAGCTTGGTGGCGGTTCCCTACAATGAGCAGTTCTTC
j_call: TRBJ2-7; clone_size: once; cdr3_length: 13; d_call: TRBD1; v_call: TRBV10-3; cdr3_aa: CAISGNRGNEQYF; cdr3_nt: TGTGCCATCAGTGGGAACAGGGGGAACGAGCAGTACTTC
j_call: TRBJ2-5; clone_size: -; cdr3_length: 15; d_call: TRBD2; v_call: TRBV5-1; cdr3_aa: CASSRQSGGEETQYF; cdr3_nt: TGCGCCAGCAGCCGACAGAGCGGGGGGGAAGAGACCCAGTACTTC
j_call: TRBJ2-1; clone_size: -; cdr3_length: 17; d_call: TRBD2; v_call: TRBV15; cdr3_aa: CATSRGLAGVKSHEQFF; cdr3_nt: TGTGCCACCAGCAGGGGACTAGCGGGTGTCAAGTCCCATGAGCAGTTCTTC
j_call: TRBJ2-3; clone_size: -; cdr3_length: 14; d_call: -; v_call: TRBV19; cdr3_aa: CASSISGVPNTQYF; cdr3_nt: TGTGCCAGTAGTATTTCGGGAGTCCCCAACACGCAGTATTTT
j_call: TRBJ2-7; clone_size: -; cdr3_length: 14; d_call: -; v_call: TRBV5-1; cdr3_aa: CASSLVGGGPEQYF; cdr3_nt: TGCGCCAGCAGCTTGGTAGGGGGAGGACCCGAGCAGTACTTC
j_call: TRBJ2-7; clone_size: -; cdr3_length: 14; d_call: -; v_call: TRBV5-1; cdr3_aa: CASSLVPGTGEQYF; cdr3_nt: TGCGCCAGCAGCTTGGTCCCAGGGACGGGGGAGCAGTACTTC
j_call: TRBJ1-1; clone_size: -; cdr3_length: 17; d_call: TRBD1; v_call: TRBV5-1; cdr3_aa: CASSLAGGNFPNTEAFF; cdr3_nt: TGCGCCAGCAGCTTGGCAGGGGGCAATTTCCCGAACACTGAAGCTTTCTTT